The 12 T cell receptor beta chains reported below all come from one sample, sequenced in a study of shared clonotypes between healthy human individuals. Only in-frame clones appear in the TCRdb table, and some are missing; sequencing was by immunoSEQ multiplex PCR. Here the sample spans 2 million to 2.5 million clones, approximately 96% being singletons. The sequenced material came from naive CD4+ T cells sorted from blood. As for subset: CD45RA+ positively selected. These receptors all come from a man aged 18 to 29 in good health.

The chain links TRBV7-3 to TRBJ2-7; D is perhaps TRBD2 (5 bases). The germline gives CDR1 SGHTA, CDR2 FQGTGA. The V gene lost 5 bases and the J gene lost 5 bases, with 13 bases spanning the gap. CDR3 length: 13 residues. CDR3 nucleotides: TGTGCCAGCAGCCGTGGTTCCGGGAACGAGCAGTACTTC. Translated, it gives CASSRGSGNEQYF. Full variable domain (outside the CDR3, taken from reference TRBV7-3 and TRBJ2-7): GAGVSQTPSNKVTEKGKYVELRCDPISGHTALYWYRQSLGQGPEFLIYFQGTGAADDSGLPNDRFFAVRPEGSVSTLKIQRTERGDSAVYLCASSRGSGNEQYFGPGTRLTVT.

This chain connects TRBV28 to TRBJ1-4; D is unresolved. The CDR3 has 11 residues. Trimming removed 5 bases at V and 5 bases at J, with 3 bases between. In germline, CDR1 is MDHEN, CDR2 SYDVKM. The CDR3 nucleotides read TGTGCCAGCAGTGCCAATGAAAAACTGTTTTTT. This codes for CASSANEKLFF.

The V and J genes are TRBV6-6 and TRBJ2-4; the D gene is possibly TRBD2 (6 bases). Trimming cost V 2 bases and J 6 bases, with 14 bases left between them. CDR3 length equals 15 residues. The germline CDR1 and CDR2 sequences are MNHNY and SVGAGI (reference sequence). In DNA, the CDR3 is TGTGCCAGCAGTTACCAGGAGGCCGGGGGAAACATTCAGTACTTC. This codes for CASSYQEAGGNIQYF.

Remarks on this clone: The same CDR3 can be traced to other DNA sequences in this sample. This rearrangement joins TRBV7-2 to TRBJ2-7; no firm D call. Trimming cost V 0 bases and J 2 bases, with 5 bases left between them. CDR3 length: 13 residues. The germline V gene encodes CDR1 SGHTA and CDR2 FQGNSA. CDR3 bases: TGTGCCAGCAGCTTAGCAGGAACCTACGAGCAGTACTTC. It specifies CASSLAGTYEQYF. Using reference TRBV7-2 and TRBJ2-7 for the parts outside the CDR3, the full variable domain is GAGVSQSPSNKVTEKGKDVELRCDPISGHTALYWYRQSLGQGLEFLIYFQGNSAPDKSGLPSDRFSAERTGGSVSTLTIQRTQQEDSAVYLCASSLAGTYEQYFGPGTRLTVT.

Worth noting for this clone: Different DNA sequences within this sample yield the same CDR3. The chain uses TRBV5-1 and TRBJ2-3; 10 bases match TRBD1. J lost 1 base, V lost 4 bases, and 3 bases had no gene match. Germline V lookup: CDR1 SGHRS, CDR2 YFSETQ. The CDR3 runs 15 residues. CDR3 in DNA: TGCGCCAGCAGCCCTGGACAGGGGGGCACAGATACGCAGTATTTT. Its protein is CASSPGQGGTDTQYF.

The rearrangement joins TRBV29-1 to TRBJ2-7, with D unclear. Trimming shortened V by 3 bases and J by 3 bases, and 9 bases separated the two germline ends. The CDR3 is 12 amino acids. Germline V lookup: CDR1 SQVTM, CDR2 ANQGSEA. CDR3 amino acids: CSVEQSNYEQYF. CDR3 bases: TGCAGCGTTGAGCAATCCAACTACGAGCAGTACTTC.

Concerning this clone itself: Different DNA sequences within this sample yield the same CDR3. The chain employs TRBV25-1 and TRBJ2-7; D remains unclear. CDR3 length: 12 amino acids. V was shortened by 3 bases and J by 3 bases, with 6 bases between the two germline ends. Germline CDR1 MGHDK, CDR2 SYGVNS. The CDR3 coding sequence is TGTGCCAGCAGTGATTACAGCTACGAGCAGTACTTC. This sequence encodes CASSDYSYEQYF.

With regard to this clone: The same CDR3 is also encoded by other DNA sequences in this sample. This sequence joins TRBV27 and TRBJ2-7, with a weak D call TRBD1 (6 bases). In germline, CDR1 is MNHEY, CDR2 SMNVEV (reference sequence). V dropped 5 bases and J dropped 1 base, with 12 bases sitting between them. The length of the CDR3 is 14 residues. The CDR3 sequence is CASSPQGLSYEQYF. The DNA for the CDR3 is TGTGCCAGCAGTCCTCAGGGGTTATCCTACGAGCAGTACTTC.

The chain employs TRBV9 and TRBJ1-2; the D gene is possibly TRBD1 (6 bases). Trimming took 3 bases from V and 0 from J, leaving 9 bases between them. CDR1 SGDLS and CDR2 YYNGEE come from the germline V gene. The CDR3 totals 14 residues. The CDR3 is CASSADRSNYGYTF. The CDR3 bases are TGTGCCAGCAGCGCCGACAGGTCTAACTATGGCTACACCTTC.

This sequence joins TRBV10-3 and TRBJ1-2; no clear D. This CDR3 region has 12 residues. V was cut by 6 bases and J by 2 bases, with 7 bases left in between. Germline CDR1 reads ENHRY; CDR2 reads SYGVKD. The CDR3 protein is CAISSANYGYTF. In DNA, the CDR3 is TGTGCCATCAGCAGCGCCAACTATGGCTACACCTTC.

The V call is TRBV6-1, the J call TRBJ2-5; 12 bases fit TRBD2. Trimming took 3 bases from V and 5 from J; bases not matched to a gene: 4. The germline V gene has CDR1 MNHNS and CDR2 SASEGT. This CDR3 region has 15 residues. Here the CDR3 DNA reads TGTGCCAGCAGTGAGGCGGGGACTAGCGGGGAGACCCAGTACTTC. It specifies CASSEAGTSGETQYF.

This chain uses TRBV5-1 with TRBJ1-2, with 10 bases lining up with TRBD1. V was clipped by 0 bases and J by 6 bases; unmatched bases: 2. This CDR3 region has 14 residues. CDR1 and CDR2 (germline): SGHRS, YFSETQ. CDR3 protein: CASSLAGTGDGYTF. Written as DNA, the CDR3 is TGCGCCAGCAGCTTGGCCGGGACAGGGGATGGCTACACCTTC.